This TCR beta chain was sequenced for a study of T cells in women clearing cervical HPV infection listed by TCRdb under 2018. Looking at the study overall: The cases were about 25 women with histologically confirmed HPV16-related CIN3 or worse, and 2 of these cases were invasive cancers. The controls were 25 or so women whose single incident HPV16 infection cleared within 12 months with no development of precancer or cancer. Cases and controls were matched on year of sample collection and on age within five years. Case blood was taken at the visit when the lesion was first identified, whereas control blood was taken when infection was no longer detected. Nested within Costa Rica's Guanacaste HPV Natural History Study, an exploratory proof-of-principle case-control study compared TCR repertoires across cervical HPV16 outcomes. Cases had a median age of around 34 years compared with about 40 for controls, and baseline characteristics showed no significant differences between the groups. The parent cohort enrolled 10,000 or so women aged 18 or older in Guanacaste, Costa Rica, during about 1992 to 1994 and followed them for over six years. Among cases, blood sampling came a median of roughly 150 days after lesion detection, with an interquartile range of about 80 to 230 days. Quality controls consisted of five blinded duplicates per group, for a total of 60 or so samples made up of approximately 50 participants and ten or so replicates. Because only a few women had HLA typing data, the possibility that HLA type acted as a confounder could not be ruled out. Points the paper makes about the study in general: By combining richness with V gene abundances, random forest classifiers separated cases from controls with an estimated AUC of roughly 0.8. The cross-sectional design could not show whether associations preceded infection or resulted from it; effector/memory subsets and HPV-specific T cells were not isolated. Because the number of T cells in each sample was unknown, differences in richness could reflect differing T-cell content rather than repertoire biology. Lower TRBV6-7 relative abundance was observed in cases than in controls (approximately 0.1% versus 0.16%; Bonferroni P = 0.0008). CIN3+ cases had significantly higher TCR repertoire richness than controls across sequencing depths, but evenness did not differ between the groups.

The immunoSEQ assay used multiplex PCR to amplify TCR beta CDR3 regions from an average of about 1,200 ng of genomic DNA per sample. To correct primer bias, the assay used a complete synthetic TCR repertoire to set an amplification baseline. The amplicons were sequenced using the Illumina platform. The paper's data handling went like this. Sequence errors were corrected by clustering with frequency ratios and a modified nearest-neighbor algorithm, and the sequences were then analyzed in the immunoSEQ Analyzer using IMGT gene definitions. TCR richness and evenness were averaged over 20 rarefaction repeats at each rarefaction depth, excluding samples with fewer sequences than the depth. Wilcoxon rank sum tests with FDR correction were used to compare relative abundances of V, D and J genes between the groups. An intraclass correlation of 90% to 97% for TCR richness and an average of roughly 83% across some 66 gene segments were obtained from the blinded duplicates. TCRdb mirrors the immuneACCESS table, restricted to in-frame sequences. Some clones are absent from its copies; in checked studies, under half trace to an unresolved V gene, and the reason for the others is unknown. D and trimming were read from the DNA, whereas the V and J calls and clone size are those reported in that table. The table of this sample itemizes 23,000 or so clones. In total, the top ten clones hold around 5.5% of the sample.

The germline V gene encodes CDR1 LNHDA and CDR2 SQIVND (reference sequence). There are 16 amino acids in the CDR3, from cysteine to phenylalanine inclusive. The 39 bases shown cover part of the CDR3, and their frame starts at base 1. V is cut back by 5 bases and J by 5 bases, with 12 bases in the junction unmatched. Comments on this clone: Its binding antigen is unknown. The read ends 3 residues shy of where the CDR3 ends; the end is completed using the germline J gene.

Every participant had a single incident cervical HPV16 infection, and women with prevalent HPV16 infections were excluded. Cervical HPV DNA was detected by MY09/MY11 PCR and genotyped by dot-blot hybridization. More than 14 mL of heparinized blood was centrifuged, after which the buffy coat was aliquoted, frozen at -30 degrees C, and then stored at -80 degrees C. QIAGEN kits were used to extract genomic DNA from buffy coat specimens. This clonotype was obtained from a woman aged 18 to 69 with a cervical HPV16 infection that either progressed to CIN3+ or cleared (not recorded which). Sequencing used blood buffy coat. The sequence is built from TRBV19 and TRBJ2-3; 8 junctional bases match TRBD1. This receptor has the CDR3 CASSFSTGAGGDTQYF. The CDR3 bases that were read are TGTGCCAGTAGTTTCTCGACAGGGGCCGGGGGAGATACG.